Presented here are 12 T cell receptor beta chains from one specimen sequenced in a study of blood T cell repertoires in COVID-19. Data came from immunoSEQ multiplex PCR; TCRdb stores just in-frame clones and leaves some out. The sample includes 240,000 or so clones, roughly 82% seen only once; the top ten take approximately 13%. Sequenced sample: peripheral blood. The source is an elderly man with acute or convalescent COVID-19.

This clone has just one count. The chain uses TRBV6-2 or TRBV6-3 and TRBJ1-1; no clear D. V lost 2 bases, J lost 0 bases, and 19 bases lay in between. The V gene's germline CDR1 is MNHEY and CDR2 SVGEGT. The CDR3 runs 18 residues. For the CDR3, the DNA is TGTGCCAGCAGTTACAACCCAGGTATCACATTCATGAACACTGAAGCTTTCTTT. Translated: CASSYNPGITFMNTEAFF.

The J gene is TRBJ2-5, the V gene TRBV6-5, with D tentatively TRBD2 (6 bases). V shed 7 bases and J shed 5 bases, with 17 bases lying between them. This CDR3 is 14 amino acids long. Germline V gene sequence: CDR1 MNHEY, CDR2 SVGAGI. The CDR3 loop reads CASIPTRGGETQYF. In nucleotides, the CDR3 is TGTGCCAGCATCCCGACCCGAGGAGGGGAGACCCAGTACTTC.

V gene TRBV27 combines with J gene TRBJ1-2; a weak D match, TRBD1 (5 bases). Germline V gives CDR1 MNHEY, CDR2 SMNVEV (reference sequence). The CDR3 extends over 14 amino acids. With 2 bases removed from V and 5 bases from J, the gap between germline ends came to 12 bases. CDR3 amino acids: CASSLSFAGYGYTF. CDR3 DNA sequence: TGTGCCAGCAGTTTAAGTTTCGCAGGGTATGGCTACACCTTC.

CDR3 in DNA: TGTGCCAGCAGTTTACCCGGACAGACAATTTATAGCAATCAGCCCCAGCATTTT. Translated: CASSLPGQTIYSNQPQHF. This sequence joins TRBV28 and TRBJ1-5, with D tentatively TRBD1 (6 bases). The germline CDR1 and CDR2 sequences are MDHEN and SYDVKM. CDR3 size: 18 residues. The germline V and J ends were trimmed by 2 bases and 0 bases, with 17 bases remaining between them. Based on the CDR3 plus reference TRBV28 and TRBJ1-5, the full variable domain is DVKVTQSSRYLVKRTGEKVFLECVQDMDHENMFWYRQDPGLGLRLIYFSYDVKMKEKGDIPEGYSVSREKKERFSLILESASTNQTSMYLCASSLPGQTIYSNQPQHFGDGTRLSIL.

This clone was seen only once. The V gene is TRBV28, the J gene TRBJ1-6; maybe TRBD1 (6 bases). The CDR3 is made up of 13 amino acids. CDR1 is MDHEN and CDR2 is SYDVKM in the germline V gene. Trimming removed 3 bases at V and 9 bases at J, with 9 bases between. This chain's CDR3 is CASSFRGSSPLHF. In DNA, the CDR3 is TGTGCCAGCAGTTTCAGGGGAAGTTCACCCCTCCACTTT.

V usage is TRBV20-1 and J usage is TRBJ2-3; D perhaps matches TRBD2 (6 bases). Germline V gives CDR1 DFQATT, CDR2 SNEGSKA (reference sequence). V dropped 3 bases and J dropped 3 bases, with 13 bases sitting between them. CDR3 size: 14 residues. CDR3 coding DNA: TGCAGTGCTAGTCTTGGTGCGGGGACAGATACGCAGTATTTT. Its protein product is CSASLGAGTDTQYF.

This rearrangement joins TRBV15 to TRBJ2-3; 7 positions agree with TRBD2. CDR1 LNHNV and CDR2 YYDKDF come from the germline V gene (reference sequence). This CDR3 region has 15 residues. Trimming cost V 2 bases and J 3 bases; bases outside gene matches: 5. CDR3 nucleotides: TGTGCCACCAGCAGAAGCGGGGCCGAGACAGATACGCAGTATTTT. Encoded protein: CATSRSGAETDTQYF.

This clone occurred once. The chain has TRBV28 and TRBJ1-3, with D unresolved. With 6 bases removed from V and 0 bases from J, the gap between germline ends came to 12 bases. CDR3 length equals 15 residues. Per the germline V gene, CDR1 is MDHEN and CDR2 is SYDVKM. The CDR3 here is CASSMGGVSGNTIYF. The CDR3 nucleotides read TGTGCCAGCAGCATGGGAGGCGTCTCTGGAAACACCATATATTTT.

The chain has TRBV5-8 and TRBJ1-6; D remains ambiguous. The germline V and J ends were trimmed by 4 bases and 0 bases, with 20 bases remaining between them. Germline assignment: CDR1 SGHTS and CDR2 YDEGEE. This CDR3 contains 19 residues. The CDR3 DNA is TGTGCCAGCAGCCGCCTGAATATCCTTGGGAGCTCCTATAATTCACCCCTCCACTTT. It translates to CASSRLNILGSSYNSPLHF.

The CDR3 sequence is CASSQVSRDSEAFF. The CDR3 DNA reads as TGTGCCAGCAGCCAAGTCAGCCGGGACAGTGAAGCTTTCTTT. The chain is built from TRBV3-1 (or the pseudogene TRBV3-2) and TRBJ1-1, with 7 bases aligning to TRBD1. Germline loops: CDR1 LGHDT, CDR2 YNNKEL (reference sequence). This CDR3 spans 14 amino acids. V lost 1 base, J lost 7 bases, and 6 bases stayed unmatched.

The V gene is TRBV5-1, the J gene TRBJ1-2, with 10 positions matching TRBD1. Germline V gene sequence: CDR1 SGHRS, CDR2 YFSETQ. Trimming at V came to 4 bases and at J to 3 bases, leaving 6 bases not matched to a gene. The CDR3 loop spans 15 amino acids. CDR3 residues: CASSQGQGDHYGYTF. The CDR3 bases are TGCGCCAGCAGCCAAGGACAGGGGGATCACTATGGCTACACCTTC.

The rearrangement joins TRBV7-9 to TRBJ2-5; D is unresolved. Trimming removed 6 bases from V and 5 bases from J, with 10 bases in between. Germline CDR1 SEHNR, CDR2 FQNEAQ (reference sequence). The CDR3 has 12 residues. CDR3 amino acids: CASRDGSETQYF. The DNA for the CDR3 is TGTGCCAGCAGAGACGGTAGCGAGACCCAGTACTTC.